The rows below give T cell receptor beta chains drawn from one sample of a study of T cells in tumors after PD-1 blockade. TCRdb keeps only in-frame clones here, not all; method: immunoSEQ multiplex PCR. The sample lists approximately 50,000 clones; more than 65% were seen once. The sample was PBMCs, taken before anti-PD-1 therapy. These TCRs come from a human donor with advanced basal cell or squamous cell carcinoma (not recorded which). The CDR3 runs from the conserved cysteine through the conserved F or W. D genes are given only for firm matches. Size is omitted from some rows. Given values are once, few, many or a class for expanded clones.

d_call: .
j_call: TRBJ2-3
v_call: TRBV27
clone_size: .
cdr3_nt: TGTGCCAGCAGTTTAATTGGGGGGAATACGCAGTATTTT
cdr3_aa: CASSLIGGNTQYF

d_call: .
j_call: TRBJ2-2
v_call: TRBV19
clone_size: .
cdr3_nt: TGTGCCAGTAGTCCCAAATCATCCGGGGAGCTGTTTTTT
cdr3_aa: CASSPKSSGELFF

d_call: TRBD1
j_call: TRBJ1-5
v_call: TRBV10-3
clone_size: .
cdr3_nt: TGTGCCATCGGGCAGAAGGGACAGAGCAATCAGCCCCAGCATTTT
cdr3_aa: CAIGQKGQSNQPQHF

d_call: TRBD1
j_call: TRBJ2-7
v_call: TRBV3-1/TRBV3-2
clone_size: .
cdr3_nt: TGTGCCAGCAGCCAAGCCCAGGGGGCAAGCGAGCAGTACTTC
cdr3_aa: CASSQAQGASEQYF

d_call: TRBD1
j_call: TRBJ1-6
v_call: TRBV5-1
clone_size: many
cdr3_nt: TGCGCCAGCAGCTTCGCGGGACAGGCGAATTCACCCCTCCACTTT
cdr3_aa: CASSFAGQANSPLHF

d_call: .
j_call: TRBJ1-1
v_call: TRBV7-9
clone_size: .
cdr3_nt: TGTGCCAGCAGCCTTACCTCCCCCGGGAACACTGAAGCTTTCTTT
cdr3_aa: CASSLTSPGNTEAFF

d_call: .
j_call: TRBJ1-3
v_call: TRBV19
clone_size: .
cdr3_nt: TGTGCCAGTAGTATAGAGCGTCCGGGGACGAGTGGAAACACCATATATTTT
cdr3_aa: CASSIERPGTSGNTIYF

d_call: .
j_call: TRBJ2-2
v_call: TRBV2
clone_size: .
cdr3_nt: TGTGCCAGCAGTGAATACGGGGCAGGGAAGGGGAGCACCGGGGAGCTGTTTTTT
cdr3_aa: CASSEYGAGKGSTGELFF

d_call: .
j_call: TRBJ2-2
v_call: TRBV27
clone_size: .
cdr3_nt: TGTGCCAGCAGTCCCCCCTGGGGGCAGGGCACCGGGGAGCTGTTTTTT
cdr3_aa: CASSPPWGQGTGELFF

d_call: .
j_call: TRBJ1-6
v_call: TRBV5-4
clone_size: once
cdr3_nt: TGTGCCAGCAGCTTAGGGGGGGCACCCCTCCACTTT
cdr3_aa: CASSLGGAPLHF